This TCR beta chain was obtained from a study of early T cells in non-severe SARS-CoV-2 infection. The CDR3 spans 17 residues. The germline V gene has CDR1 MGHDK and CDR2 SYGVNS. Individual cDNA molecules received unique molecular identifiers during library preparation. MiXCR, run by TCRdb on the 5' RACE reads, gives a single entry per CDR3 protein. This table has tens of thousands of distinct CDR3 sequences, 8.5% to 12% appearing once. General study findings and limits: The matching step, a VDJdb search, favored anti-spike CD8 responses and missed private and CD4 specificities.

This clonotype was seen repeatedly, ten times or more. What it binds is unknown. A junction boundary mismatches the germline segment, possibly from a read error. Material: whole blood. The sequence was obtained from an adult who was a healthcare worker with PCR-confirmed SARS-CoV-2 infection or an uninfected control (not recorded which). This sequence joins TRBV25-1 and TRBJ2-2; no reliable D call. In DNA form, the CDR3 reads TGTGCCAGCAGTGAATTCTCTCCTAGGACGAACGCCGGGGAGCTGTTTTTT. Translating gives CASSEFSPRTNAGELFF.